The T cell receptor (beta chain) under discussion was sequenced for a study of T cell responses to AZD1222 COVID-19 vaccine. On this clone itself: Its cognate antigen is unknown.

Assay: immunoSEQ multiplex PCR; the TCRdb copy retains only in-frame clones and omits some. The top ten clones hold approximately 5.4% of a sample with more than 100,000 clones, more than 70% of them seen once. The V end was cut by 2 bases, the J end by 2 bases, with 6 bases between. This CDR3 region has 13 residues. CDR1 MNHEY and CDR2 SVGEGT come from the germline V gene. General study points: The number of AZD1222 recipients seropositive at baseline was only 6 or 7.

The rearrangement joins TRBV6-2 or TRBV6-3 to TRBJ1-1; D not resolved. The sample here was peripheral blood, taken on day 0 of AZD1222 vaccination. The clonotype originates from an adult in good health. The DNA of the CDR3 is TGTGCCAGCAGTTACAACAGAAACACTGAAGCTTTCTTT. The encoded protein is CASSYNRNTEAFF.